The clone carrying this TCR beta chain was counted a single time. The antigen remains unidentified. CDR3 length equals 19 residues. The ends were cut back, 8 bases at V and 0 bases at J, with 28 bases in the middle. Germline CDR1 and CDR2: LGHNT and FRNRAP. Data came from immunoSEQ multiplex PCR; TCRdb stores just in-frame clones and leaves some out. This sample has some 350,000 clones, with under 70% found just once. The data originate from a study of cytotoxic CD8 clonotypes in ibrutinib-treated CLL. Study-wide points: At progression, clonality fell back toward baseline after rising at ibrutinib response. Progressing patients had sampling times that differed from those of sustained-remission patients.

The source of this sequence is a human donor with chronic lymphocytic leukemia. The source was PBMCs, collected after 36 months of ibrutinib treatment. This chain links TRBV12-5 with TRBJ1-1; tentative D call: TRBD1 (5 bases). This chain's CDR3 is CASSLGRFRAGRMNTEAFF. CDR3 nucleotide sequence: TGTGCTAGTTCACTCGGTCGATTTAGGGCGGGACGGATGAACACTGAAGCTTTCTTT.